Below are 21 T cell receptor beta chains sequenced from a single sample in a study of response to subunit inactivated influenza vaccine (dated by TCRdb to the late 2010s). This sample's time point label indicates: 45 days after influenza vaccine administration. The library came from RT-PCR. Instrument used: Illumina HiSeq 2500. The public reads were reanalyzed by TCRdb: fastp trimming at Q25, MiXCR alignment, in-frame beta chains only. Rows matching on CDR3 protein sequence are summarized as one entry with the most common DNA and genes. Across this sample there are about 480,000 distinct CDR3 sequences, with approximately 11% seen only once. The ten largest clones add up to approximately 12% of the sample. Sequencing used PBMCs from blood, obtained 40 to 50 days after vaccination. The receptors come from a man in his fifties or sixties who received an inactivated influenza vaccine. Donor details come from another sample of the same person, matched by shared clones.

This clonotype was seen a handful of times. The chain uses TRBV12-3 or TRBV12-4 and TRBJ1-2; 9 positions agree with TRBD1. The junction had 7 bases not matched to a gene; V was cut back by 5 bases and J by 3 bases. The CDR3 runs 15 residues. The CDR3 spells CASSLRDREYYGYTF. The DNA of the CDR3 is TGTGCCAGCAGTCTCCGGGACAGGGAATACTATGGCTACACCTTC.

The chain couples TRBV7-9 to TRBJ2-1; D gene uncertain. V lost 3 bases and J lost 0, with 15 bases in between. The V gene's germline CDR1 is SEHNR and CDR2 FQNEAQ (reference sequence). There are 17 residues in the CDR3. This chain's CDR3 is CASSFTLTRSSYNEQFF. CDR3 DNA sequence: TGTGCCAGCAGCTTTACCCTCACCCGCAGCTCCTACAATGAGCAGTTCTTC.

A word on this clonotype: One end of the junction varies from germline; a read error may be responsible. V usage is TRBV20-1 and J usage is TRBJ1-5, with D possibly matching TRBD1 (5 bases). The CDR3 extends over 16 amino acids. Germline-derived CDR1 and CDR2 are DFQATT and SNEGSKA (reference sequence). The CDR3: CCARDFDGVRGQPQHF. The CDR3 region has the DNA TGCTGTGCTAGAGATTTCGACGGTGTAAGGGGTCAGCCCCAGCATTTT.

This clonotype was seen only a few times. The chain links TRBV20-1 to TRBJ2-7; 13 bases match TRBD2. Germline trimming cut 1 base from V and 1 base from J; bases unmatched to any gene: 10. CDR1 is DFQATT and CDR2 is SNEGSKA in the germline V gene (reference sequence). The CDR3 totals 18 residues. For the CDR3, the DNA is TGCAGTGCTAGAGTCTCTACTAGCGGGGGGGCCGGGTCCTACGAGCAGTACTTC. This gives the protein CSARVSTSGGAGSYEQYF.

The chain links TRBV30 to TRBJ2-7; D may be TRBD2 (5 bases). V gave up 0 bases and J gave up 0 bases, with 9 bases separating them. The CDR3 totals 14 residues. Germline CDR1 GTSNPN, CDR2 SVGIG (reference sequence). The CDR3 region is CAWSVRGGSYEQYF. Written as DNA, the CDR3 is TGTGCCTGGAGTGTACGAGGAGGCTCCTACGAGCAGTACTTC.

CDR3 protein: CASRALASTGELFF. In DNA, the CDR3 is TGTGCCAGCAGGGCACTAGCGTCCACCGGGGAGCTGTTTTTT. The rearrangement uses TRBV12-3 or TRBV12-4 and TRBJ2-2; 7 nucleotides match TRBD2. Unmatched junction bases numbered 5, after V lost 6 bases and J lost 4 bases. CDR3 length equals 14 residues.

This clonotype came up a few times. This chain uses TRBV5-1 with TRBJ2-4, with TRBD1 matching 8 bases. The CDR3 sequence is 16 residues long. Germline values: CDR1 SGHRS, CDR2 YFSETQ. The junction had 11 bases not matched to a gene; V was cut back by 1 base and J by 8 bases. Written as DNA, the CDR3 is TGCGCCAGCAGCTTGTGGAGGACAGGGCTTGGGGACATTCAGTACTTC. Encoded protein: CASSLWRTGLGDIQYF.

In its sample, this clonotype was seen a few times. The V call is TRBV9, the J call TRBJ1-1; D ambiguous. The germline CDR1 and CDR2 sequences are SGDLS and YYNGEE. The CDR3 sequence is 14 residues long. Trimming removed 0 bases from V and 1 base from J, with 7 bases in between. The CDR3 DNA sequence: TGTGCCAGCAGCGTAGGGGCAGCGAACACTGAAGCTTTCTTT. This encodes CASSVGAANTEAFF.

CDR3 protein: CSARGTALQETQYF. In DNA form, the CDR3 reads TGCAGTGCTAGGGGGACAGCTCTCCAAGAGACCCAGTACTTC. The J gene is TRBJ2-5, the V gene TRBV20-1; 7 bases match TRBD1. Unmatched junction bases numbered 5, after V lost 3 bases and J lost 1 base. Germline values: CDR1 DFQATT, CDR2 SNEGSKA (reference sequence). The CDR3 is 14 residues long.

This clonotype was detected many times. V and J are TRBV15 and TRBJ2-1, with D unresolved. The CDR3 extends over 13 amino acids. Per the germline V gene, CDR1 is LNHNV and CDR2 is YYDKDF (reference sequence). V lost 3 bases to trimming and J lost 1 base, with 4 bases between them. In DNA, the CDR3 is TGTGCCACCAGCAGGGGTTCCTACAATGAGCAGTTCTTC. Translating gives CATSRGSYNEQFF.

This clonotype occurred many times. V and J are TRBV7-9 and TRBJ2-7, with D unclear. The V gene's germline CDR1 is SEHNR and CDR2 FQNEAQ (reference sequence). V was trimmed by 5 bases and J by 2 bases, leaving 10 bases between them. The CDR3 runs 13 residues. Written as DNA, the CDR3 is TGTGCCAGCAGCCCCTGGACCACCTACGAGCAGTACTTC. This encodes CASSPWTTYEQYF.

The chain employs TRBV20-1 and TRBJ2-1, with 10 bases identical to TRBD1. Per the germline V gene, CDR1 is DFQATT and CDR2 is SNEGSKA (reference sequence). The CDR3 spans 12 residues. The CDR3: CSKTTGGGEQFF. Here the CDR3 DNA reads TGCAGCAAAACGACAGGGGGCGGTGAGCAGTTCTTC.

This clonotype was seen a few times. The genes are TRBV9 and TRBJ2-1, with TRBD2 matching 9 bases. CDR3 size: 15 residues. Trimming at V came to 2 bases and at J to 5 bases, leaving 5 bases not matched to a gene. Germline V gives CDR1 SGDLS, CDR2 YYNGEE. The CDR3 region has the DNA TGTGCCAGCAGCGTTAGCGGGAGCATCGACAATGAGCAGTTCTTC. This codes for CASSVSGSIDNEQFF.

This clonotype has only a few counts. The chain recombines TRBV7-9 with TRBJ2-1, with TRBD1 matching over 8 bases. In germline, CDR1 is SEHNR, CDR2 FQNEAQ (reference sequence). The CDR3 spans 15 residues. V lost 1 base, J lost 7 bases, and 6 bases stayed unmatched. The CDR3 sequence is CASSLELNRGNEQFF. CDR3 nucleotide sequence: TGTGCCAGCAGCTTAGAGCTGAACAGGGGGAATGAGCAGTTCTTC.

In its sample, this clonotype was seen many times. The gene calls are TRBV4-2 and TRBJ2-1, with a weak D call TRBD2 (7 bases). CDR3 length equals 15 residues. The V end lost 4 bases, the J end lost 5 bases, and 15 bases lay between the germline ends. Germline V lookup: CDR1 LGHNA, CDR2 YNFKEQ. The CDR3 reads CASSRDRGADNEQFF. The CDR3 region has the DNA TGTGCCAGCAGCCGAGATCGGGGGGCCGACAATGAGCAGTTCTTC.

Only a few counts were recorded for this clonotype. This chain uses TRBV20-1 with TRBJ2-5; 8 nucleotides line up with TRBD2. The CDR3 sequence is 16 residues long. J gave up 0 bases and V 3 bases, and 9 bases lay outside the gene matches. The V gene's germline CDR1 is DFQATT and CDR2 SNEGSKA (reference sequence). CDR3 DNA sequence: TGCAGTGCTAGGGCCGGGGGGGGAGGCCACCAAGAGACCCAGTACTTC. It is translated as CSARAGGGGHQETQYF.

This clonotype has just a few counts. The CDR3 DNA sequence: TGCAGTGCTAGAGTAGAAAGCTCTGGGGCCAACGTCCTGACTTTC. This encodes CSARVESSGANVLTF. V gene TRBV20-1 combines with J gene TRBJ2-6, with D unclear. CDR3 size: 15 residues. Trimming stripped 1 base from V and 0 bases from J, with 7 bases between. CDR1 and CDR2 (germline): DFQATT, SNEGSKA (reference sequence).

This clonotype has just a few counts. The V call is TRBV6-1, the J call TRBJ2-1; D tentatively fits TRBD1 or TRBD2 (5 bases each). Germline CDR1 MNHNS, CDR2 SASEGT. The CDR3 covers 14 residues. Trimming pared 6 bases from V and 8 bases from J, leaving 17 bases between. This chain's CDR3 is CASSLGTVGHEQFF. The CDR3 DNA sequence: TGTGCCAGCAGCCTAGGGACGGTGGGACATGAGCAGTTCTTC.

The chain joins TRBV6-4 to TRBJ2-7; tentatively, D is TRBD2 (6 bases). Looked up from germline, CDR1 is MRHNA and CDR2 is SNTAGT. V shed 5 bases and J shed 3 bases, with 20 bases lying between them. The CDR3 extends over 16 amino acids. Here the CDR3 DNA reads TGTGCCAGCAGTTTTGTCCGGGACTTCTTGGACTACGAGCAGTACTTC. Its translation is CASSFVRDFLDYEQYF.

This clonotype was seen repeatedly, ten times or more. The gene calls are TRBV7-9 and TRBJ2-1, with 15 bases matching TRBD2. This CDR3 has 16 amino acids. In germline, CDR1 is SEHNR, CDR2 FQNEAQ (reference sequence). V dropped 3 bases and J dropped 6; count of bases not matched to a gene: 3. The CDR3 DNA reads TGTGCCAGCAGCTTTCCGGGACTAGCGGGAGGCAATGAGCAGTTCTTC. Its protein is CASSFPGLAGGNEQFF.

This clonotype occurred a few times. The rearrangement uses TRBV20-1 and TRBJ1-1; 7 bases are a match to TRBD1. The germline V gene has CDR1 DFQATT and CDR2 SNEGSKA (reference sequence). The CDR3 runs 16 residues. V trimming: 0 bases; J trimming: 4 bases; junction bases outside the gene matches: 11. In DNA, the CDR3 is TGCAGTGCTAGAGATCCCATGACAGGGTGGGGCACTGAAGCTTTCTTT. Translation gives CSARDPMTGWGTEAFF.